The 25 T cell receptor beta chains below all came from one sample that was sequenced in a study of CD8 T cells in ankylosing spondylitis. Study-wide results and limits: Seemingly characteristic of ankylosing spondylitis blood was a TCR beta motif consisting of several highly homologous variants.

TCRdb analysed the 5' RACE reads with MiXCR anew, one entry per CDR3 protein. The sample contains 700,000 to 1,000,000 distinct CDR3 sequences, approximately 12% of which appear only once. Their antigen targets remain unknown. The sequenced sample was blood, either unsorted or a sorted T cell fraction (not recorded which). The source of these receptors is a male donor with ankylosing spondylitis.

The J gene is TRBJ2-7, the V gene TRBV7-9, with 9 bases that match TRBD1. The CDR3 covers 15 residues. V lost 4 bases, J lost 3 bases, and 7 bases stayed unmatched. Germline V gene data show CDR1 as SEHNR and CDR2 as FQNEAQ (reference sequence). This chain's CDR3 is CASSCLGTGCYEQYF. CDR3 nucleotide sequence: TGTGCCAGCAGCTGCCTCGGGACAGGGTGCTACGAGCAGTACTTC.

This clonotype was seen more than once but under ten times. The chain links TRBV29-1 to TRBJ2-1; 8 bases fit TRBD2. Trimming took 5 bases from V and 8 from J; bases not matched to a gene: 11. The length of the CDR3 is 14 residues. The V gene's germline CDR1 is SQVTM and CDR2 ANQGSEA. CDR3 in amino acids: CSVCQGSGIDEQFF. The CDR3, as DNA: TGCAGCGTTTGTCAAGGTAGCGGGATCGATGAGCAGTTCTTC.

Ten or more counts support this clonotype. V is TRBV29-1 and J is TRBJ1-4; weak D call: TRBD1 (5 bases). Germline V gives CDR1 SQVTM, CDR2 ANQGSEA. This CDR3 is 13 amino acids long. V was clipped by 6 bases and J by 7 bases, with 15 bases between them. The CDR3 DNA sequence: TGCAGCGTGGGGACTCCAGAAGGTGAAAAACTGTTTTTT. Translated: CSVGTPEGEKLFF.

The CDR3: CSAGGTTELGWGGEQFF. The DNA of the CDR3 is TGCAGTGCTGGAGGTACTACTGAACTTGGCTGGGGGGGTGAGCAGTTCTTC. The J gene is TRBJ2-1, the V gene TRBV20-1, with 7 bases aligning to TRBD2. The germline CDR1 and CDR2 sequences are DFQATT and SNEGSKA (reference sequence). V trimming: 5 bases; J trimming: 9 bases; junction bases outside the gene matches: 22. The CDR3 runs 17 residues.

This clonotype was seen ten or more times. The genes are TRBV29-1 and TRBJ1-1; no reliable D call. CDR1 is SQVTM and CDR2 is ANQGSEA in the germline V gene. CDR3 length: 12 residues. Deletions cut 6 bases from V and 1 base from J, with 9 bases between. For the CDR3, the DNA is TGCAGCGTCGCAACCGGGAACACTGAAGCTTTCTTT. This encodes CSVATGNTEAFF.

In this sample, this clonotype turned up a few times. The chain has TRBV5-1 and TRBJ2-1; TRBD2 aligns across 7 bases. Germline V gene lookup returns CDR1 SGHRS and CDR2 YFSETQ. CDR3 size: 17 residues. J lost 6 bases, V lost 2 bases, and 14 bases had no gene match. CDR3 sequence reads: CASSLVPIARGGNEQFF. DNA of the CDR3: TGCGCCAGCAGCTTAGTTCCGATTGCCCGCGGGGGCAATGAGCAGTTCTTC.

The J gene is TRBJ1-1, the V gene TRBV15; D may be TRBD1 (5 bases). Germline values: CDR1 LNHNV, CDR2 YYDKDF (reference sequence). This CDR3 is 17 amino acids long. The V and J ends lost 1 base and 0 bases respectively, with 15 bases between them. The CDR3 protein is CATSRVGRTPMNTEAFF. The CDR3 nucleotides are TGTGCCACCAGCAGAGTTGGCAGGACACCTATGAACACTGAAGCTTTCTTT.

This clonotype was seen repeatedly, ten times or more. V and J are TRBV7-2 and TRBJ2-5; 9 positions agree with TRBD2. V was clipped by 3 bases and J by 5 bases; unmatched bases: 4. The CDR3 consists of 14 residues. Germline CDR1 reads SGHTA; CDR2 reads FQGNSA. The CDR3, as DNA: TGTGCCAGCAGCTTCGCGGGAGGGAAGGAGACCCAGTACTTC. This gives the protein CASSFAGGKETQYF.

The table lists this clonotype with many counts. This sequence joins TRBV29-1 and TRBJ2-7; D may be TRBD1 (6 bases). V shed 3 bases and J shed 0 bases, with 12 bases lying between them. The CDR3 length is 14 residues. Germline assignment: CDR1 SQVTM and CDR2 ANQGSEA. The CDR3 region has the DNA TGCAGCGTTGATCCCACAGGGAACTCCTACGAGCAGTACTTC. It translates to CSVDPTGNSYEQYF.

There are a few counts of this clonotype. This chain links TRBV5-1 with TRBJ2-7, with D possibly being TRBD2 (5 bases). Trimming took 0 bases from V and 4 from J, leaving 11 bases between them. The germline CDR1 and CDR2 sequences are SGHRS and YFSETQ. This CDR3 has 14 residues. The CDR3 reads CASSLGPRTYEQYF. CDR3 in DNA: TGCGCCAGCAGCTTGGGGCCTAGGACTTACGAGCAGTACTTC. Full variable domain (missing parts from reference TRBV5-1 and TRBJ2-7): KAGVTQTPRYLIKTRGQQVTLSCSPISGHRSVSWYQQTPGQGLQFLFEYFSETQRNKGNFPGRFSGRQFSNSRSEMNVSTLELGDSALYLCASSLGPRTYEQYFGPGTRLTVT.

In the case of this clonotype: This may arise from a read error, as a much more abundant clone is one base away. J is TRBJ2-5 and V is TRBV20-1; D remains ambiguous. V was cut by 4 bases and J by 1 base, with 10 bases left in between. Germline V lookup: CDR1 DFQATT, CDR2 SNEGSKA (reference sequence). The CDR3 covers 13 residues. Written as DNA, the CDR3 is TGCAGTGCTATTCTCGAAACCCAAGAGACCCAGTACTTC. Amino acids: CSAILETQETQYF.

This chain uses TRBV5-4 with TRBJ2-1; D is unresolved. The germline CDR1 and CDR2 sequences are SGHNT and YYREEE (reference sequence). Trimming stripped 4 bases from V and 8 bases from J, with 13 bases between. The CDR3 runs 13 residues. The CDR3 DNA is TGTGCCAGCAGCAAAAGCCCCTGGGATGAGCAGTTCTTC. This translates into CASSKSPWDEQFF.

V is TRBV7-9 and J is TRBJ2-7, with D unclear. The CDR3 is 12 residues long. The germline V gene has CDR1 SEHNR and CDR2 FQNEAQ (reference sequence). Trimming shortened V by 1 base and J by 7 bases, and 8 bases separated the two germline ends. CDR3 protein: CASSLVTQEQYF. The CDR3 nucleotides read TGTGCCAGCAGCTTAGTAACCCAAGAGCAGTACTTC.

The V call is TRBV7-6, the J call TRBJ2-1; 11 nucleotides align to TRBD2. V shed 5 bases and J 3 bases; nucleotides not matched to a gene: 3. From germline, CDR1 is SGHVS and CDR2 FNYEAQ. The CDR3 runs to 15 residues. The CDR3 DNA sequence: TGTGCCAGCAGCGCGGGACTAGCGGTCTACAATGAGCAGTTCTTC. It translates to CASSAGLAVYNEQFF.

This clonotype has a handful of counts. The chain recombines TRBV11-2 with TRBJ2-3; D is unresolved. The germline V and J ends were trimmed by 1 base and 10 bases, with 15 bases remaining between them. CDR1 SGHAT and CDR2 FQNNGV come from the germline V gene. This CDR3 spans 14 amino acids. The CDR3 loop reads CASSLVGNLASQYF. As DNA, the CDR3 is TGTGCCAGCAGCTTAGTCGGCAACCTGGCCTCGCAGTATTTT.

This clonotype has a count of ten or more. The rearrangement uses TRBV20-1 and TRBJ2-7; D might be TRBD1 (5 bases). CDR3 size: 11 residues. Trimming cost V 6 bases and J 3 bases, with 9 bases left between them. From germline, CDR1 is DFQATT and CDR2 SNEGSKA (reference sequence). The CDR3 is CSAGRDYEQYF. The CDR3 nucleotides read TGCAGTGCGGGCAGGGACTACGAGCAGTACTTC.

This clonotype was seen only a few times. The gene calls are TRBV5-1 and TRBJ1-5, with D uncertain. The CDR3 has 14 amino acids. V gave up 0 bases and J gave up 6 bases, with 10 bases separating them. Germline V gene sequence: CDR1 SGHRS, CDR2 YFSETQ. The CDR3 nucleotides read TGCGCCAGCAGCTTGGAGTCAGGCCTTCAGCCCCAGCATTTT. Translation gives CASSLESGLQPQHF.

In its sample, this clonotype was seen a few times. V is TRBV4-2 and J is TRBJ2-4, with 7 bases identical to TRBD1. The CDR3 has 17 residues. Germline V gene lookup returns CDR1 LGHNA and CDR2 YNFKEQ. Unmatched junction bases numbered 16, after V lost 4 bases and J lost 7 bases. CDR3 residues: CASSPLPGWDRDNIQYF. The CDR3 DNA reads TGTGCCAGCAGCCCCCTACCAGGGTGGGACAGAGATAACATTCAGTACTTC.

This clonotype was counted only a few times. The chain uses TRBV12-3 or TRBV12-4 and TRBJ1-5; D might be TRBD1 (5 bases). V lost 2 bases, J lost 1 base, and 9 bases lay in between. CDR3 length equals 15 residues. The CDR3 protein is CASSLSGRSNQPQHF. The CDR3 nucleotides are TGTGCCAGCAGTTTATCGGGACGGAGCAATCAGCCCCAGCATTTT.

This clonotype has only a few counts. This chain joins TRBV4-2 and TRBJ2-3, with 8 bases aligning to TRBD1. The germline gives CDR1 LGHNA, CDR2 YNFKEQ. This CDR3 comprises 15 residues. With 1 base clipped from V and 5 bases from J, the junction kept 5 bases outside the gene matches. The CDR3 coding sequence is TGTGCCAGCAGCCAAGGGCAGGGGGCTGGAGATACGCAGTATTTT. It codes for CASSQGQGAGDTQYF.

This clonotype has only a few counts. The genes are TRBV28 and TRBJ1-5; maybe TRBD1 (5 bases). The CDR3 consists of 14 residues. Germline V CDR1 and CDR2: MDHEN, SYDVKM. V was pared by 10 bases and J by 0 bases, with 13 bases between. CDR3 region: CATRERFSNQPQHF. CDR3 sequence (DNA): TGTGCCACCAGGGAACGGTTTAGCAATCAGCCCCAGCATTTT.

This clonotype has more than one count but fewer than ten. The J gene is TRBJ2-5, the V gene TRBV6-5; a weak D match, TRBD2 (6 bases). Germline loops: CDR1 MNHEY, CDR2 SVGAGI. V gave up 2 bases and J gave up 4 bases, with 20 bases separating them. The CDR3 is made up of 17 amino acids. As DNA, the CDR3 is TGTGCCAGCAGTTACCCCCTTGGCGCGGGGAGGCGAGAGACCCAGTACTTC. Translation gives CASSYPLGAGRRETQYF.

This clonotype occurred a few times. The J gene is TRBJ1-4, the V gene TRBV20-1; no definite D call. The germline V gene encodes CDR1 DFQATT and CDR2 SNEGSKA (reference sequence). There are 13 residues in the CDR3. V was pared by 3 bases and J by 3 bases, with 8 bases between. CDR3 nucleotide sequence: TGCAGTGCTAGCGGCTCCCCTAATGAAAAACTGTTTTTT. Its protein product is CSASGSPNEKLFF.

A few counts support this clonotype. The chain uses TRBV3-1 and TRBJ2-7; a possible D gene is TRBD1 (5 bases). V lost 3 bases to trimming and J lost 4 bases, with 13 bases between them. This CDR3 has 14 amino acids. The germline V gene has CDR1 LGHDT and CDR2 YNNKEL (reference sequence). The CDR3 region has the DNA TGTGCCAGCAGCCATACCGACAGACCTTACGAGCAGTACTTC. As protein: CASSHTDRPYEQYF.

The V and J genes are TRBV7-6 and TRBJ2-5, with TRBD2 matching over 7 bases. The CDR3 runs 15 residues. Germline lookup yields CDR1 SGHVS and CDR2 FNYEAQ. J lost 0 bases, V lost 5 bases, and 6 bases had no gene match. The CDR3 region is CASSPKGGYQETQYF. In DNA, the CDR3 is TGTGCCAGCAGCCCTAAGGGAGGGTACCAAGAGACCCAGTACTTC.